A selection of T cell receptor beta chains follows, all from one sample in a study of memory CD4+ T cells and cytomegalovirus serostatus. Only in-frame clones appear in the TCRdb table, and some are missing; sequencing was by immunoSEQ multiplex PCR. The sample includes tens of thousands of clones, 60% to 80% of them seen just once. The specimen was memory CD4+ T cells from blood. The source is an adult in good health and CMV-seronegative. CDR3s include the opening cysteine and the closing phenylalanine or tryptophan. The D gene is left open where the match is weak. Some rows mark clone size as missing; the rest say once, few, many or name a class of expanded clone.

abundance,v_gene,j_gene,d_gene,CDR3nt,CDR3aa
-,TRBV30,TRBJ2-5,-,TGTGCCTGGAGTTTGGACAGCCAAGAGACCCAGTACTTC,CAWSLDSQETQYF
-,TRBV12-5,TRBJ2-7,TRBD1,TGTGCTAGTGGTTTGATACACCGGGACAGGAGAACCTACGAGCAGTACTTC,CASGLIHRDRRTYEQYF
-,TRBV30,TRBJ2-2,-,TGTGCCTGGAGCCTCCCGACAGGAAACACCGGGGAGCTGTTTTTT,CAWSLPTGNTGELFF
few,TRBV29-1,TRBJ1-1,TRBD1,TGCAGCGTTGCCAAGACAGGGGTAGGGACTGAAGCTTTCTTT,CSVAKTGVGTEAFF
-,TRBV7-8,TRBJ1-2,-,TGTGCCAGCAGCTTAGCTTCGGCCCTGTCCGTAGGCTACACCTTC,CASSLASALSVGYTF
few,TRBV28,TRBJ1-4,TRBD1,TGTGCCAGCAGTTATCGGACAGGGAGTCAAGAAAAACTGTTTTTT,CASSYRTGSQEKLFF
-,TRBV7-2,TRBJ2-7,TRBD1,TGTGCCAGCAGTTATGGGACAGTCTCCTACGAGCAGTACTTC,CASSYGTVSYEQYF
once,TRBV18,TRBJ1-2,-,TGTGCCAGCTCACCACTAGTTCCCGCCGGGACACTTAACAACTATGGCTACACCTTC,CASSPLVPAGTLNNYGYTF
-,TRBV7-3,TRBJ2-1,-,TGTGCCAGCAGCTCCCACCCAGACAGGAATGAGCAGTTCTTC,CASSSHPDRNEQFF
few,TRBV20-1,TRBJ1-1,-,TGCAGTGCTAGTCTCTTCCTCGAAGCTTTCTTT,CSASLFLEAFF
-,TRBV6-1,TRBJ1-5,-,TGTGCCAGCAGTGAAGTAGAAGGGCAGCCCCAGCATTTT,CASSEVEGQPQHF
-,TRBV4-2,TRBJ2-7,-,TGTGCCAGCAGCCAAGATCGGCAGGGGCTCTACGAGCAGTACTTC,CASSQDRQGLYEQYF
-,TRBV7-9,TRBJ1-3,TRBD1,TGTGCCAGCAGCCCAGCGGGACAGGGAAACACCATATATTTT,CASSPAGQGNTIYF
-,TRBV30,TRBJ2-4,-,TGTGCCTGGAATATAGCCAAAAACATTCAGTACTTC,CAWNIAKNIQYF
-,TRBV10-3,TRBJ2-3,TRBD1,TGTGCCATCAGTGAGTCTAAGCAGGGGGTTGGAGATACGCAGTATTTT,CAISESKQGVGDTQYF
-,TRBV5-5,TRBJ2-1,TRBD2,TGTGCCAGCAGCTCGACTAGCGGGAGGGCCGGTGAGCAGTTCTTC,CASSSTSGRAGEQFF
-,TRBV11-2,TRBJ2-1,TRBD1,TGTGCCAGCAGCCCCCGGACAGGTTACAATGAACAGTTCTTC,CASSPRTGYNEQFF
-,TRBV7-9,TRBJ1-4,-,TGTGCCAGCAGCTTAGGCGGGGGTAATGAAAAACTGTTTTTT,CASSLGGGNEKLFF
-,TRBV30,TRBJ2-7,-,TGTGCCTGGAGTAGACAGGTCGAGCAGTACTTC,CAWSRQVEQYF
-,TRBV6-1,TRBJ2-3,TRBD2,TGTGCCAGCAGTGGCGGAGCGGGGAGGAGCACAGATACGCAGTATTTT,CASSGGAGRSTDTQYF
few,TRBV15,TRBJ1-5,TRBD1,TGTGCCACCAGCAGCCGGGACAGGGGTCCTCAGCCCCAGCATTTT,CATSSRDRGPQPQHF
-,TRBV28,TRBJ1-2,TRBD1,TGTGCCAGCACTTCCCTAGGAGGGGGCTTCGGCTACACCTTC,CASTSLGGGFGYTF
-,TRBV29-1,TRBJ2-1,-,TGCAGCGTTGAACTCTTAGGCACCCCCAGGGCCAATGAGCAGTTCTTC,CSVELLGTPRANEQFF
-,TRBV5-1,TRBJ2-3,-,TGCGCCAGCAGCCAGACCCTCGGGGTTACAGATACGCAGTATTTT,CASSQTLGVTDTQYF
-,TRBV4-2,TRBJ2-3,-,TGTGCCAGCAGCCAAGACCCGGGACCAAATACGCAGTATTTT,CASSQDPGPNTQYF
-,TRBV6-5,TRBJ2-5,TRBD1,TGTGCCAGCAGTTACTCCACAGGGGGCGCGGAGACCCAGTACTTC,CASSYSTGGAETQYF
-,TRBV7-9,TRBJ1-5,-,TGTGCCAGCAGCTTAATGAGAGGACAGCCCCAGCATTTT,CASSLMRGQPQHF
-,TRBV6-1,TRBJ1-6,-,TGTGCCAGCAGTGAAGCGGGCGGATGGGATTCACCCCTCCACTTT,CASSEAGGWDSPLHF
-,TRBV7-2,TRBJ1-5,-,TGTGCCAGCAGCTTTTCTGGTCCGACCCAAAATCAGCCCCAGCATTTT,CASSFSGPTQNQPQHF
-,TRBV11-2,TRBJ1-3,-,TGTGCCAGCAGCATTAGCCTGGACTCTGGAAACACCATATATTTT,CASSISLDSGNTIYF
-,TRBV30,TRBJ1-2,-,TGTGCCTGGAGTAATCCAGGGAAAGGCTACACCTTC,CAWSNPGKGYTF
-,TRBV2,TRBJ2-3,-,TGTGCCAGCCGAGCAGGGAAGACCGCCACAGATACGCAGTATTTT,CASRAGKTATDTQYF
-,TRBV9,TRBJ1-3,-,TGTGCCAGCAGCGTAGCCGACAACACCATATATTTT,CASSVADNTIYF
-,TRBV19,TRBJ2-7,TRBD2,TGTGCCAGTAGTATCGTTATAGCGGGGTACGAGCAGTACTTC,CASSIVIAGYEQYF
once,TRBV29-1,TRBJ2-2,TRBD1,TGCAGCGTCATGGACAGGGCCAACACCGGGGAGCTGTTTTTT,CSVMDRANTGELFF
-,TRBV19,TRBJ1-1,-,TGTGCCAGTAGTACGTTAGGGGTGAACACTGAAGCTTTCTTT,CASSTLGVNTEAFF
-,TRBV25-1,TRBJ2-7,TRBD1,TGTGCCAGCAGCCAGAGGCAGGGGGCCTCCTACGAGCAGTACTTC,CASSQRQGASYEQYF
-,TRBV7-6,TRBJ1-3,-,TGTGCCAGCAGCTTAGATCTCTACTCTGGAAACACCATATATTTT,CASSLDLYSGNTIYF
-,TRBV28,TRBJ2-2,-,TGTGCCAGCAGTTCGACAAAGGCCGGGGAGCTGTTTTTT,CASSSTKAGELFF
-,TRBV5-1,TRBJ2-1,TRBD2,TGCGCCAGCAGATACACTAGCGGGGGCTCCTACAATGAGCAGTTCTTC,CASRYTSGGSYNEQFF
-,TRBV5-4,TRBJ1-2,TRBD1,TGTGCCAGCAGCCATCAGGACAGGGGGCTTAAGGGCTACACCTTC,CASSHQDRGLKGYTF
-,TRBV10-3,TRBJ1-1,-,TGTGCCACCAGCTATCCCACGAGAGGGAACACTGAAGCTTTCTTT,CATSYPTRGNTEAFF
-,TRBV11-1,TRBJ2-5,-,TGTGCCAGCAGCTTAGGGGGCCAGGGCACGGAGACCCAGTACTTC,CASSLGGQGTETQYF
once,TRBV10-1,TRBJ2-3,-,TGCGCCAGCAGTGAGGAGGGACTCACAGATACGCAGTATTTT,CASSEEGLTDTQYF
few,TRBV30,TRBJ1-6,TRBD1,TGTGCCTTCACCGGGACAGGGAATTCACCCCTCCACTTT,CAFTGTGNSPLHF
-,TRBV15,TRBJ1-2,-,TGTGCCACCAGCAGATCGGACGGACGATACTATGGCTACACCTTC,CATSRSDGRYYGYTF
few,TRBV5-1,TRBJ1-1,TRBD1,TGCGCCAGCAGCTTGCTTCTTACAGGGGGAAACACTGAAGCTTTCTTT,CASSLLLTGGNTEAFF
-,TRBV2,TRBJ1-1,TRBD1,TGTGCCAGCAGTAGACAGGGGTACACTGAAGCTTTCTTT,CASSRQGYTEAFF
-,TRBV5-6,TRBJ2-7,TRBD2,TGTGCCAGCAGCTTCGATATAGCGGGAGGTTCCCGGGAGCAGTACTTC,CASSFDIAGGSREQYF
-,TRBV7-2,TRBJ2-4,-,TGTGCCAGCAGCTCACTCCCCGTCATAATGGGGGGTGGAAACATTCAGTACTTC,CASSSLPVIMGGGNIQYF
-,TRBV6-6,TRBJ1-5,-,TGTGCCAGCAGTCTGTACGAGGCGCCCCAGCATTTT,CASSLYEAPQHF
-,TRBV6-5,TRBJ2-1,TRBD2,TGTGCCAGCAGTTATCGACTAGCCTCCTACAATGAGCAGTTCTTC,CASSYRLASYNEQFF
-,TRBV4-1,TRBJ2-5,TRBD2,TGCGCCAGCAGCCCCACAGGGTGGAGCGGGGGACGTCAAGAGACCCAGTACTTC,CASSPTGWSGGRQETQYF
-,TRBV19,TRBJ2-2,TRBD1,TGTGCCAGTAGTATCCCACAGGGGTCGAACACCGGGGAGCTGTTTTTT,CASSIPQGSNTGELFF
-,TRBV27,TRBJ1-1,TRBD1,TGTGCCAGCAGTCCGCAACAGGGGAAGAACACTGAAGCTTTCTTT,CASSPQQGKNTEAFF
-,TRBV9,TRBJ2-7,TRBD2,TGTGCCAGCAGCGTAGAAGCTAGCGGATACTACGAGCAGTACTTC,CASSVEASGYYEQYF
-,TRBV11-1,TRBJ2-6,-,TGTGCCAGCAGCTTAGTCACAGGGTCTGGGGCCAACGTCCTGACTTTC,CASSLVTGSGANVLTF
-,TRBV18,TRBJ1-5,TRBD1,TGTGCCAGCTCACCATTCGGACAGGGGGGGAATCAGCCCCAGCATTTT,CASSPFGQGGNQPQHF
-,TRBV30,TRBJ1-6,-,TGTGCCTGGATTCTCCCGGACAGTTATAATTCACCCCTCCACTTT,CAWILPDSYNSPLHF